Shown below are 31 T cell receptor beta chains from a single sample sequenced in a study. One entry per CDR3 protein, called by TCRdb with MiXCR from the 5' RACE reads. The repertoire includes some 8,700 distinct CDR3 sequences, about 16% of them detected once, and under 4% sits in the top ten. Source material: memory CD4+ T cells sorted from blood. Subset of the sample: memory CD4+ T cells, CD4+CD45RO+CD25-. The source is a female donor with breast cancer.

This clonotype was seen many times. The chain uses TRBV5-1 and TRBJ2-3; 7 bases fit TRBD2. Germline-derived CDR1 and CDR2 are SGHRS and YFSETQ. The CDR3 covers 16 residues. J lost 6 bases, V lost 3 bases, and 13 bases had no gene match. CDR3 in DNA: TGCGCCAGCAGCTCCGAACCGGGACTATTAAAGGATACGCAGTATTTT. It is translated as CASSSEPGLLKDTQYF.

In its sample, this clonotype ranks as medium-sized. V usage is TRBV11-3 and J usage is TRBJ2-2; D may match TRBD1 or TRBD2 (5 bases each). Trimming removed 4 bases at V and 7 bases at J, with 7 bases between. CDR3 length: 12 amino acids. Germline loops: CDR1 SGHNT, CDR2 YENEEA. The CDR3 sequence: CASSSGRGELFF. The CDR3 nucleotides are TGTGCCAGCAGCTCGGGACGCGGGGAGCTGTTTTTT.

By share, this clonotype ranks as medium-sized. The rearrangement uses TRBV30 and TRBJ1-2; D not resolved. The germline gives CDR1 GTSNPN, CDR2 SVGIG (reference sequence). V was pared by 0 bases and J by 3 bases, with 11 bases between. CDR3 size: 14 residues. CDR3 loop: CAWSVGGPHYGYTF. CDR3 nucleotide sequence: TGTGCCTGGAGTGTAGGAGGGCCCCACTATGGCTACACCTTC.

This clonotype is termed medium-sized. The V and J genes are TRBV24-1 and TRBJ2-5; 13 bases match TRBD2. This CDR3 contains 17 residues. Germline V gives CDR1 KGHDR, CDR2 SFDVKD. V lost 3 bases to trimming and J lost 0 bases; unmatched junction nucleotides: 3. The CDR3 loop is CATSDPTSGRYQETQYF. The CDR3 bases are TGTGCCACCAGTGATCCGACTAGCGGGAGGTACCAAGAGACCCAGTACTTC.

This clonotype was counted only a few times. This may be a read error, as it is one base from a much larger clone. J is TRBJ2-7 and V is TRBV13; the D gene is possibly TRBD2 (6 bases). The CDR3 runs to 14 residues. CDR1 and CDR2 from the germline V gene are PRHDT and FYEKMQ (reference sequence). The CDR3 DNA reads as TGTGCCAGCAGCCGGGGCGGGAACTCCTCCGAGCAGTACTTC. It codes for CASSRGGNSSEQYF.

This clonotype ranks as medium-sized. The J gene is TRBJ2-1, the V gene TRBV20-1; no clear D gene. Germline-derived CDR1 and CDR2 are DFQATT and SNEGSKA (reference sequence). The V end lost 3 bases, the J end lost 13 bases, and 16 bases lay between the germline ends. The CDR3 has 12 residues. CDR3 sequence (DNA): TGCAGTGCTAGCTTAATTACGGGTGATCAGTTCTTC. This encodes CSASLITGDQFF.

This clonotype was counted at least ten times. This rearrangement joins TRBV11-2 to TRBJ1-5, with 7 bases fitting TRBD1. The germline CDR1 and CDR2 sequences are SGHAT and FQNNGV. This CDR3 has 18 residues. V shed 9 bases and J 3 bases; nucleotides not matched to a gene: 20. The CDR3 nucleotides read TGTGCCAGACCACCCTTCCTTGAGACAGGGTCACACAATCAGCCCCAGCATTTT. This codes for CARPPFLETGSHNQPQHF.

This clonotype was counted only a few times. A read error may be the cause here, since a much bigger clone is one base away. V usage is TRBV24-1 and J usage is TRBJ2-1; 10 bases match TRBD2. The V segment lost 7 bases and the J segment 9 bases; nucleotides outside the gene matches: 17. The length of the CDR3 is 17 residues. Per germline, CDR1 KGHDR and CDR2 SFDVKD. The CDR3 nucleotides read TGTGCCACCAGGGACCCCACAACCCCTAGCGGGAGCGGTGAGCAGTTCTTC. Its protein is CATRDPTTPSGSGEQFF.

For this clonotype: One base away lies a much larger clone, so this may be a sequencing read error. The rearrangement uses TRBV14 and TRBJ2-5; unclear D gene. The CDR3 loop spans 13 amino acids. The germline CDR1 and CDR2 sequences are SGHDN and FVKESK. The CDR3 reads CASNQGHAETQYF. The CDR3 nucleotides are TGTGCCAGCAACCAAGGTCATGCGGAGACCCAGTACTTC.

In the case of this clonotype: One base away lies a much larger clone, so this may be a sequencing read error. Likely a read error: the CDR3 ends without its conserved phenylalanine or tryptophan. The chain has TRBV6-1 and TRBJ1-5, with D possibly matching TRBD1 (5 bases). The V gene's germline CDR1 is MNHNS and CDR2 SASEGT. V gave up 8 bases and J gave up 3 bases, with 11 bases separating them. The CDR3 is made up of 13 amino acids. CDR3 amino acids: CASVRGDNQPQHL. As DNA, the CDR3 is TGTGCCAGCGTGAGGGGTGACAATCAGCCCCAGCATCTT.

Relative to its sample, this clonotype is medium-sized (0.01 to 0.1%). The gene calls are TRBV5-1 and TRBJ2-7; tentatively, D is TRBD2 (5 bases). V lost 2 bases, J lost 5 bases, and 17 bases lay in between. This CDR3 comprises 15 residues. Germline loops: CDR1 SGHRS, CDR2 YFSETQ. The CDR3 reads CASSLMSGTFNEQYF. The CDR3 nucleotides are TGCGCCAGCAGCTTAATGAGCGGCACCTTTAACGAGCAGTACTTC.

By share, this clonotype ranks as medium-sized (0.01 to 0.1%). CDR3 sequence (DNA): TGTGCCAGCAGCCTTTCGTACACTAGCACAGATACGCAGTATTTT. It specifies CASSLSYTSTDTQYF. The chain is built from TRBV7-2 and TRBJ2-3; no clear D gene. The CDR3 covers 15 residues. The germline V gene encodes CDR1 SGHTA and CDR2 FQGNSA. V dropped 5 bases and J dropped 0 bases, with 12 bases sitting between them.

By sample share, this clonotype is medium-sized. The chain links TRBV10-3 to TRBJ1-2; the D is unclear. This CDR3 region has 13 residues. Germline V CDR1 and CDR2: ENHRY, SYGVKD. V was clipped by 6 bases and J by 3 bases, with 11 bases between them. The CDR3 loop is CAIRETGDYGYTF. As DNA, the CDR3 is TGTGCCATCAGAGAGACTGGAGACTATGGCTACACCTTC.

This clonotype is labeled medium-sized. The junction differs from germline at one of its ends, possibly a read error. This chain links TRBV7-8 with TRBJ2-7, with TRBD2 matching 11 bases. The CDR3 spans 14 residues. Germline V gene sequence: CDR1 SGHVS, CDR2 FQNEAQ. CDR3 in DNA: TGTGCCAGCAGCATAGCGGGAGGGACCTACGAGCAGTACTTC. Protein product: CASSIAGGTYEQYF.

About this clonotype itself: Given a much more abundant clone one base away, this may be a read error. CDR3 region: CASRTLLTLREACF. The CDR3 bases are TGTGCCAGCAGGACCCTTTTGACACTACGGGAAGCTTGCTTT. The rearrangement joins TRBV6-2 or TRBV6-3 to TRBJ1-1; D is uncertain. CDR1 is MNHEY, CDR2 SVGEGT, per germline. The length of the CDR3 is 14 residues.

The sample holds many counts of this clonotype. This chain uses TRBV7-2 with TRBJ2-7, with 9 bases lining up with TRBD2. This CDR3 spans 16 amino acids. Losses at the gene ends were 4 bases for V and 4 bases for J; bases not matched to a gene: 11. CDR1 is SGHTA, CDR2 FQGNSA, per germline. In DNA, the CDR3 is TGTGCCAGCAGCTCCCCCGGGACTAGCAGACCTTACGAGCAGTACTTC. It codes for CASSSPGTSRPYEQYF.

This chain connects TRBV5-6 to TRBJ2-7; 10 bases agree with TRBD2. The CDR3 consists of 14 residues. Germline loops: CDR1 SGHDT, CDR2 YYEEEE. Unmatched junction bases numbered 1, after V lost 2 bases and J lost 2 bases. CDR3 DNA sequence: TGTGCCAGCAGCTTCGGACTAGCGGCCTACGAGCAGTACTTC. This gives the protein CASSFGLAAYEQYF.

This clonotype is classed as medium-sized. The junction departs from the called germline gene at one end, perhaps through a read error. The chain has TRBV7-7 and TRBJ1-1; 8 nucleotides match TRBD1. This CDR3 has 14 residues. The germline V gene has CDR1 SSHAT and CDR2 FNYEAQ (reference sequence). The CDR3 DNA reads TGTGCTAGCAGCTTATATCAGGGGGCATCTGAAGCTTTCTTT. It is translated as CASSLYQGASEAFF.

As for this clonotype: This may come from a read error, since a much larger clone is one base off. This rearrangement joins TRBV28 to TRBJ1-1; the D gene is possibly TRBD1 (6 bases). Germline V gene data show CDR1 as MDHEN and CDR2 as SYDVKM. The CDR3 loop spans 15 amino acids. V was clipped by 4 bases and J by 5 bases, with 17 bases between them. In DNA form, the CDR3 reads TGTGCCAGCAGTTCCAGCCAAGGGGGAGGAACTGAAGCTTTCTTT. It codes for CASSSSQGGGTEAFF. The full variable domain, in which reference TRBV28 and TRBJ1-1 provide the parts outside the CDR3, is DVKVTQSSRYLVKRTGEKVFLECVQDMDHENMFWYRQDPGLGLRLIYFSYDVKMKEKGDIPEGYSVSREKKERFSLILESASTNQTSMYLCASSSSQGGGTEAFFGQGTRLTVV.

This clonotype was seen at least ten times. The rearrangement joins TRBV2 to TRBJ2-6; D gene ambiguous. CDR1 and CDR2 from the germline V gene are SNHLY and FYNNEI. Trimming pared 8 bases from V and 1 base from J, leaving 15 bases between. There are 16 residues in the CDR3. The CDR3 nucleotides are TGTGCCAGCTGTATGGGTTGGGGATCTGGGGCCAACGTCCTGACTTTC. Encoded protein: CASCMGWGSGANVLTF.

By share, this clonotype ranks as medium-sized (0.01 to 0.1%). The chain employs TRBV9 and TRBJ1-5; the D gene is possibly TRBD1 (6 bases). CDR1 is SGDLS, CDR2 YYNGEE, per germline. The CDR3 totals 15 residues. V lost 4 bases, J lost 3 bases, and 14 bases lay in between. The DNA for the CDR3 is TGTGCCAGCAGCACCTCGACAGGCGACAATCAGCCCCAGCATTTT. As protein: CASSTSTGDNQPQHF.

This clonotype was counted at least ten times. The CDR3 end shows no conserved phenylalanine or tryptophan, and so a read error is likely. The chain combines TRBV20-1 with TRBJ2-2; unclear D gene. This CDR3 is 14 amino acids long. The germline V gene encodes CDR1 DFQATT and CDR2 SNEGSKA (reference sequence). The V and J ends lost 7 bases and 0 bases respectively, with 12 bases between them. The CDR3 bases are TGCAGTGGGGTACAGAACCCGAACACCGGGGAGCTGTTTCTT. Translation: CSGVQNPNTGELFL.

By its share, this clonotype is medium-sized. The V gene is TRBV27, the J gene TRBJ2-1; TRBD2 matches 12 bases. This CDR3 is 16 amino acids long. Germline V gene sequence: CDR1 MNHEY, CDR2 SMNVEV (reference sequence). V lost 5 bases and J lost 7; bases outside the gene matches: 9. The CDR3 loop reads CASSARLAGDTNEQFF. CDR3 nucleotide sequence: TGTGCCAGCAGTGCCAGACTAGCGGGAGATACGAATGAGCAGTTCTTC.

There are many counts of this clonotype. The chain links TRBV30 to TRBJ1-5; D not resolved. Looked up from germline, CDR1 is GTSNPN and CDR2 is SVGIG (reference sequence). The CDR3 totals 13 residues. The germline V and J ends were trimmed by 1 base and 5 bases, with 9 bases remaining between them. The CDR3 is CAWSDGMHQPQHF. The CDR3 DNA is TGTGCCTGGAGTGACGGTATGCATCAGCCCCAGCATTTT. The full variable domain, in which reference TRBV30 and TRBJ1-5 provide the parts outside the CDR3, is SQTIHQWPATLVQPVGSPLSLECTVEGTSNPNLYWYRQAAGRGLQLLFYSVGIGQISSEVPQNLSASRPQDRQFILSSKKLLLSDSGFYLCAWSDGMHQPQHFGDGTRLSIL.

Concerning this clonotype itself: A read error may account for a junction end that differs from germline. The J gene is TRBJ1-1, the V gene TRBV12-3 or TRBV12-4; D is ambiguous. The CDR3 is made up of 13 amino acids. CDR3: CASSFRHLKEAFF. DNA for the CDR3: TGTGCTAGCAGTTTCAGACACCTAAAAGAAGCTTTCTTT.

This clonotype was found many times. The chain combines TRBV2 with TRBJ2-7; TRBD2 matches 7 bases. The trim removed 6 bases at V and 4 bases at J, leaving 9 bases unmatched. In germline, CDR1 is SNHLY, CDR2 FYNNEI. This CDR3 has 14 amino acids. CDR3 sequence (DNA): TGTGCCAGCAGGCACCCCGGGGGGTTATACGAGCAGTACTTC. It yields the protein CASRHPGGLYEQYF.

Concerning this clonotype itself: The final CDR3 position lacks the conserved phenylalanine or tryptophan, pointing to a likely read error. The DNA is omitted, as the CDR3 cannot be located on it reliably, and the CDR3 follows TCRdb's listing. The chain has TRBV6-1 and TRBJ1-1. With termini counted, the CDR3 has 14 amino acids. Germline values: CDR1 MNHNS, CDR2 SASEGT. The CDR3 here is CASSETEGSTEALY.

A remark on this clonotype: Since a much larger clone is just one base distant, this may be a read error. The chain links TRBV5-6 to TRBJ2-7; 7 bases are shared with TRBD1. With 4 bases clipped from V and 5 bases from J, the junction kept 15 bases outside the gene matches. The CDR3 extends over 16 amino acids. CDR1 SGHDT and CDR2 YYEEEE come from the germline V gene. CDR3 sequence: CASSKGGGTTPDEQYF. CDR3 DNA: TGTGCCAGCAGCAAAGGGGGCGGAACAACGCCTGACGAGCAGTACTTC.

A note on this clonotype: Sequence at one end of the junction differs from germline and may be a read error. This chain uses TRBV12-3 or TRBV12-4 with TRBJ2-2, with D perhaps TRBD2 (6 bases). CDR3 size: 14 residues. CDR3: CASRGGQNTGELVF. The CDR3 nucleotides read TGTGCCAGCAGGGGGGGTCAGAACACCGGGGAGCTGGTTTTT.

On this clonotype itself: With a much larger clone just one base away, this may be a read error. The chain links TRBV5-1 to TRBJ2-7; 7 nucleotides line up with TRBD2. V gave up 6 bases and J gave up 7 bases; unmatched junction bases: 13. Germline V gene sequence: CDR1 SGHRS, CDR2 YFSETQ. CDR3 length: 14 amino acids. DNA of the CDR3: TGCGCCAGCACCTCGGAGCGGGGAGCGGCGGAGCAGTACTTC. Its protein product is CASTSERGAAEQYF.

This clonotype was counted many times. This chain links TRBV29-1 with TRBJ2-2; 7 bases map to TRBD1. CDR1 and CDR2 from the germline V gene are SQVTM and ANQGSEA. Losses at the gene ends were 7 bases for V and 9 bases for J; bases not matched to a gene: 5. This CDR3 spans 11 amino acids. In DNA form, the CDR3 reads TGCAGCGCGACAGGGCCCTGGGAGCTGTTTTTT. Its translation: CSATGPWELFF.